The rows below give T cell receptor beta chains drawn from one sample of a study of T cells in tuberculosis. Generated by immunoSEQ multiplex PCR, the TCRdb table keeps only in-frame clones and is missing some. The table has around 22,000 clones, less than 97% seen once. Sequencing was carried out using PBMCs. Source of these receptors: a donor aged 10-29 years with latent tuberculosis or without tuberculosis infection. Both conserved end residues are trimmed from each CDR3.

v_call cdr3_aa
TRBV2 ASIPGTLQGYGYT
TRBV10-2 ASSDVGQGDEQF
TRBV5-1 ASSSLPPTGISGNTIY
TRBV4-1 ASSQDRGAGQGSGYT
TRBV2 ASSGQGYGYT
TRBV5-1 ASSFGGQTYNEQF
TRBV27 ASCQAGSSYEQY
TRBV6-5 ASSYSAGGEKLF
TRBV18 ASSPFGTGYNSPLH
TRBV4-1 ASSYGQHTEAF
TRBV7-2 ASSTGGRRGYT
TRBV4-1 ASRGQGVHEQY
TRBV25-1 ASRGGRAREKLF
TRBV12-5 ASPFRRGELF
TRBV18 ASSPETGVNTEAF
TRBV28 AIFGDGYNEQF
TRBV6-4 ASSSDRTNYGYT
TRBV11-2 ASSNFGGYEQY
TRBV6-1 ASSERDRSLYNEQF
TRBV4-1 ASSQGPALGAGANVLT
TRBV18 ASSPSGQGMTAQAF
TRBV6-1 ASSEAQSGGYGYT
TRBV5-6 ASSIWTGGSPTNEKLF
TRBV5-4 AGSLAGGYNEQF
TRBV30 AWSAVAGGSQPQH
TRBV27 ASSSPDGRDQPQH
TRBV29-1 SVDGQSSTDTQY
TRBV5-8 ASSPGLAGGLTDTQY
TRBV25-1 ASSGRGPQH
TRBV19 ASSIDHQGAGNGYT